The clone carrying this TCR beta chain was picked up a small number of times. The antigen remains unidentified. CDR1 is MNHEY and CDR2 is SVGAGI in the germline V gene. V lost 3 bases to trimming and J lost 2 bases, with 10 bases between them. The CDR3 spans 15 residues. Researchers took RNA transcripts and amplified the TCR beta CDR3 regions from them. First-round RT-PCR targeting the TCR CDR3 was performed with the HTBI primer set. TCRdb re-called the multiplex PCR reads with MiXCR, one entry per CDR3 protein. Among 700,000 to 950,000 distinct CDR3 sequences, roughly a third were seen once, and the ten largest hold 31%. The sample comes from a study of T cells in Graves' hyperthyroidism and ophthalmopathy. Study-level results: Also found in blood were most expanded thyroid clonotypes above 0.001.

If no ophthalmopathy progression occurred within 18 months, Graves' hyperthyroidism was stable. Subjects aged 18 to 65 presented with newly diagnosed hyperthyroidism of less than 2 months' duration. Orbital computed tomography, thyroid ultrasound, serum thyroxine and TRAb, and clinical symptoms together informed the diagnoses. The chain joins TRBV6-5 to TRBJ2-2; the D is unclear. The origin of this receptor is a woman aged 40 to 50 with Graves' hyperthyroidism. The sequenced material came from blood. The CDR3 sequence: CASSYWGPNTGELFF. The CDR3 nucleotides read TGTGCCAGCAGTTATTGGGGTCCCAACACCGGGGAGCTGTTTTTT.